The 4 T cell receptor beta chains below come from one sample, sequenced in a study of Graves' ophthalmopathy and Graves' hyperthyroidism. TCR beta CDR3 amplification used RNA transcripts. HTBI primers primed a first-round RT-PCR, and a second-round multiplex PCR followed. Each CDR3 protein is one row after TCRdb ran MiXCR on the multiplex PCR reads. The sample contains around 400,000 distinct CDR3 sequences, 15% to 20% of which appear only once. Material: peripheral blood. The origin of the receptors is a woman under 30 with Graves' ophthalmopathy.

This chain connects TRBV6-1 to TRBJ1-6; 8 nucleotides match TRBD1. The germline CDR1 and CDR2 sequences are MNHNS and SASEGT. This CDR3 region has 17 residues. Unmatched junction bases numbered 13, after V lost 7 bases and J lost 5 bases. The CDR3 coding sequence is TGTGCCAGCAACCACCACAATCCGACAGGGGATAATTCACCCCTCCACTTT. Protein sequence: CASNHHNPTGDNSPLHF.

This clonotype was found many times. The gene calls are TRBV28 and TRBJ2-7; D is perhaps TRBD2 (5 bases). Trimming took off 5 bases at V and 0 bases at J, with 14 bases between the two ends. The CDR3 has 15 amino acids. CDR1 is MDHEN, CDR2 SYDVKM, per germline. The CDR3 protein is CASSPAGASSYEQYF. As DNA, the CDR3 is TGTGCCAGCAGTCCTGCGGGTGCTAGCTCCTACGAGCAGTACTTC.

This clonotype was found many times. V is TRBV9 and J is TRBJ1-3, with TRBD1 matching over 9 bases. J lost 4 bases, V lost 3 bases, and 5 bases had no gene match. This CDR3 region has 15 residues. The germline V gene encodes CDR1 SGDLS and CDR2 YYNGEE. This CDR3 reads CASSGRTGAGNTIYF. In DNA form, the CDR3 reads TGTGCCAGCAGCGGACGGACAGGGGCCGGAAACACCATATATTTT.

This clonotype was observed at least ten times. This chain connects TRBV6-2 or TRBV6-3 to TRBJ1-5, with D uncertain. The CDR3 runs to 17 residues. V was pared by 2 bases and J by 3 bases, with 17 bases between. The germline V gene encodes CDR1 MNHEY and CDR2 SVGEGT. The CDR3 DNA sequence: TGTGCCAGCAGTTACCCGACTCGGGGAATTGCCAATCAGCCCCAGCATTTT. Protein: CASSYPTRGIANQPQHF.